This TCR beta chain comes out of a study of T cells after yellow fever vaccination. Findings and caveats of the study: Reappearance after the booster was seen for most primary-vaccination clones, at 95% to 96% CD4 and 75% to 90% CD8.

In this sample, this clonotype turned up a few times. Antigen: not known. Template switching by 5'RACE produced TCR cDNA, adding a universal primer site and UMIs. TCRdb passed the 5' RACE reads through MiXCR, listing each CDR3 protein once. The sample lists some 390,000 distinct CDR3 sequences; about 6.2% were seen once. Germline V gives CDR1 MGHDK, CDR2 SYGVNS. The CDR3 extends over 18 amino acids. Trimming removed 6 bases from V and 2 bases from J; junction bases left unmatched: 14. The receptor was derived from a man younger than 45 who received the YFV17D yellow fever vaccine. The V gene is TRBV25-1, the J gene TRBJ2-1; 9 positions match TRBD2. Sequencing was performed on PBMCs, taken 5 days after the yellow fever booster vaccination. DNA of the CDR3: TGTGCCAGCAGCAGACAGGGCAAGCGGGAGGCCCCCTACAATGAGCAGTTCTTC. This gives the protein CASSRQGKREAPYNEQFF.